These T cell receptor beta chains were read from a single sample in a study of blood T cell repertoires in COVID-19. The repertoire was sequenced with immunoSEQ multiplex PCR; TCRdb's copy has only in-frame clones and lacks some. The sample consists of 250,000 to 350,000 clones, 90% of them appearing once. Sequencing was performed on PBMCs or T cells enriched from blood (not recorded which). These receptors all come from a woman younger than 35 with acute COVID-19. Each CDR3 is given with its conserved first and last residue. The D gene is left open where the match is weak.

v_gene	j_gene	d_gene	CDR3aa
TRBV5-6	TRBJ2-2	-	CASSLSLTGSNTGELFF
TRBV11-2	TRBJ2-1	-	CASRGGSGEQFF
TRBV9	TRBJ2-1	TRBD1	CASSVDTGVSYNEQFF
TRBV3-1/TRBV3-2	TRBJ1-4	TRBD1	CASSQGATGRTNEKLFF
TRBV29-1	TRBJ1-4	-	CSVWTDNEKLFF
TRBV2	TRBJ2-1	TRBD2	CASSGWASGSGDEQFF
TRBV5-1	TRBJ2-1	TRBD2	CASSSRTSGMSYNEQFF
TRBV7-8	TRBJ2-2	TRBD2	CASSLILAGVTGELFF
TRBV28	TRBJ2-7	-	CASSLFSGSREQYF
TRBV19	TRBJ2-5	TRBD2	CASRMASGSMETQYF
TRBV29-1	TRBJ2-7	TRBD2	CSVLLAGRSYEQYF
TRBV9	TRBJ2-3	-	CASSRRGGDTQYF
TRBV7-3	TRBJ2-5	TRBD1	CASSYGTGGRETQYF
TRBV30	TRBJ2-7	TRBD1	CAWSGPGTGGSYEQYF
TRBV7-2	TRBJ2-2	-	CASSLDRLPTGELFF
TRBV5-6	TRBJ2-5	TRBD1	CASSIDRVGETQYF
TRBV28	TRBJ2-7	-	CASSLSGGPHEQYF
TRBV19	TRBJ2-2	TRBD1	CASSMGAGGNGELFF
TRBV7-8	TRBJ2-3	TRBD2	CASSLRGLAGATDTQYF
TRBV18	TRBJ1-1	-	CASSPQVGDTEAFF
TRBV28	TRBJ2-3	TRBD1	CASSLQGATKDTQYF
TRBV2	TRBJ1-3	-	CASNLGLRLSGNTIYF
TRBV5-3	TRBJ2-1	TRBD2	CARSLGLAGGPVYNEQFF
TRBV13	TRBJ2-7	TRBD1	CASSTTGGWSSYEQYF
TRBV10-1	TRBJ2-7	-	CASSESGGKSYEQYF
TRBV5-4	TRBJ1-6	TRBD1	CASSADPLRQGASPLHF
TRBV19	TRBJ1-2	TRBD1	CASSLQGNGYTF
TRBV4-1	TRBJ2-1	-	CASSQPTSGADNEQFF
TRBV6-9	TRBJ1-4	TRBD1	CASSYSTGGLRKLFF
TRBV4-1	TRBJ2-6	TRBD2	CASSQDVTSGRVSSSGANVLTF
TRBV3-1/TRBV3-2	TRBJ1-4	-	CASSQYDVSGEREKLFF
TRBV7-9	TRBJ2-1	-	CASSSRAPNEQFF
TRBV10-3	TRBJ2-1	TRBD1	CAIRKRQGPNNEQFF
TRBV27	TRBJ2-5	TRBD1	CASSLNDRDQETQYF
TRBV12-3/TRBV12-4	TRBJ2-2	-	CASSFDRLSPLFF
TRBV11-2	TRBJ2-1	TRBD2	CASSQIAGTLSEQFF
TRBV28	TRBJ1-5	TRBD1	CASRRRTGGSNQPQHF
TRBV12-2	TRBJ2-5	-	CASRLVDSQETQYF
TRBV6-5	TRBJ1-4	TRBD1	CASMMTGGEKLFF
TRBV11-2	TRBJ2-7	TRBD1	CASSTNPGQGAYEQYF
TRBV15	TRBJ1-1	TRBD1	CATSRGLQGGDTEAFF
TRBV20-1	TRBJ2-2	TRBD1	CSASPFWTGRSGELFF
TRBV7-2	TRBJ2-1	TRBD1	CASSLNTGQGYNEQFF
TRBV7-9	TRBJ2-1	TRBD1	CASSTDRGALGNEQFF
TRBV27	TRBJ2-7	TRBD2	CASSPAGGKLYEQYF
TRBV2	TRBJ1-4	TRBD1	CASSDGTGGIYEKLFF
TRBV5-1	TRBJ2-2	TRBD2	CASSTISGSRELFF
TRBV28	TRBJ1-5	-	CASSFRPQGNQPQHF
TRBV7-9	TRBJ2-3	-	CASSSQNPRTDTQYF
TRBV7-9	TRBJ2-5	-	CASSLGSQGSETQYF
TRBV7-9	TRBJ1-2	TRBD1	CASSLNRGNFNYGYTF
TRBV5-1	TRBJ1-6	TRBD1	CASSSGDSYNSPLHF